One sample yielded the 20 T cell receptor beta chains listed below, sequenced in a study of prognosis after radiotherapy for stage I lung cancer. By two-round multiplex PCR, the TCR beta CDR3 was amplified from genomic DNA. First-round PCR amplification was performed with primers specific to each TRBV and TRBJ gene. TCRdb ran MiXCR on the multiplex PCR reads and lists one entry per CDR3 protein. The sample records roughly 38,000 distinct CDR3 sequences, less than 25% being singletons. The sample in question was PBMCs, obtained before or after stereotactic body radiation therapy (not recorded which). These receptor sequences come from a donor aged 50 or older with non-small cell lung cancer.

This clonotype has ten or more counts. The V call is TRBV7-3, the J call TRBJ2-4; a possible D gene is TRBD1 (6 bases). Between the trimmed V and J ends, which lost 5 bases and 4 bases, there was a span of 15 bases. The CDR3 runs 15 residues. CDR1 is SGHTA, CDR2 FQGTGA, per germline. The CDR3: CASSPSPGQKNIQYF. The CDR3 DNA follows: TGTGCCAGCAGCCCCTCCCCGGGACAAAAAAACATTCAGTACTTC.

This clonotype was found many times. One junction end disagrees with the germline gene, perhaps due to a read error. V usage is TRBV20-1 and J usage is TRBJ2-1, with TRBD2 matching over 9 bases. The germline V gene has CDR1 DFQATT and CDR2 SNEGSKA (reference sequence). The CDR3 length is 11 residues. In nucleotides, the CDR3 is TGCAGTGCTATTGTAGCGGGAGTAGGACGCTTC. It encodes CSAIVAGVGRF.

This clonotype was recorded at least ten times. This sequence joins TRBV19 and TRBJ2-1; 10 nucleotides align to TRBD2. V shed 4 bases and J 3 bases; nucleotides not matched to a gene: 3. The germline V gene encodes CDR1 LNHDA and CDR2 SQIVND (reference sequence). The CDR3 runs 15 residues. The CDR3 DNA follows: TGTGCCAGTAGTAGGACTAGCGGTTACTACAATGAGCAGTTCTTC. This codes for CASSRTSGYYNEQFF.

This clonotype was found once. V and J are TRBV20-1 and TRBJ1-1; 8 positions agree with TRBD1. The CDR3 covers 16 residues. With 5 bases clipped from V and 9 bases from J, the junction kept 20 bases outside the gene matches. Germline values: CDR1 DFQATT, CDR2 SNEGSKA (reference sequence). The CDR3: CSALDRESSPTHKAFF. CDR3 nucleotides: TGCAGTGCTCTGGACAGGGAATCCAGCCCGACACACAAAGCTTTCTTT.

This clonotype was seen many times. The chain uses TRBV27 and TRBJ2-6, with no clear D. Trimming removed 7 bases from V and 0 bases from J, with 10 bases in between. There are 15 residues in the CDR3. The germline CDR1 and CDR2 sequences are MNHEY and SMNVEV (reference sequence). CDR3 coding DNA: TGTGCCAGCAATAAGGGATCCTCTGGGGCCAACGTCCTGACTTTC. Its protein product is CASNKGSSGANVLTF.

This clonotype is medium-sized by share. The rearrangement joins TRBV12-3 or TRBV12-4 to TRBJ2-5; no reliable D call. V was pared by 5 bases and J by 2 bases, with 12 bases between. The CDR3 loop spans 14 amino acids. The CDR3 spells CASSMPESQETQYF. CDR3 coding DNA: TGTGCCAGCAGTATGCCAGAGAGTCAAGAGACCCAGTACTTC.

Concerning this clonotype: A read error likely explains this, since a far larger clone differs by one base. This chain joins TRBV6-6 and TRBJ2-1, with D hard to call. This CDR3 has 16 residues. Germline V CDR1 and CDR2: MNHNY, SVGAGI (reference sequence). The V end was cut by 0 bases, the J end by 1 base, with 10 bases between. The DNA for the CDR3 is TGTGCCAGCAGTTACTCGGGCGGTAGATCCTACAATGAGCAGTTCTTC. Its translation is CASSYSGGRSYNEQFF.

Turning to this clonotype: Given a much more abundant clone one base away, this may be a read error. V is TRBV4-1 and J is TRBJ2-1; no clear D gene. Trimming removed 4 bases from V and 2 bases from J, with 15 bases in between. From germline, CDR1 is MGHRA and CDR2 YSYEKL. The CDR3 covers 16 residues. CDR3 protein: CASSRTIGVAYNEQFF. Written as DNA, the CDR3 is TGCGCCAGCAGCCGAACGATCGGAGTAGCCTACAATGAGCAGTTCTTC.

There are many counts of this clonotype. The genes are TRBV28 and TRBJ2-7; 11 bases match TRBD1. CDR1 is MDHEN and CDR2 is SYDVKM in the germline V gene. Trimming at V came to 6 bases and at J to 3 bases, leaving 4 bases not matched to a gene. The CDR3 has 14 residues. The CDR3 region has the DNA TGTGCCAGCAGAGGACAGGGGGCCCTCTACGAGCAGTACTTC. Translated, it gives CASRGQGALYEQYF.

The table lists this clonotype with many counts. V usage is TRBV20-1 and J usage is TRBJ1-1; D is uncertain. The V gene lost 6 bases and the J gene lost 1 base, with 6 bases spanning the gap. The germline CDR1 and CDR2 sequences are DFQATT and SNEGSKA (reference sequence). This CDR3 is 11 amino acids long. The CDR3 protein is CSASQNTEAFF. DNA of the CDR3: TGCAGTGCCTCGCAGAACACTGAAGCTTTCTTT.

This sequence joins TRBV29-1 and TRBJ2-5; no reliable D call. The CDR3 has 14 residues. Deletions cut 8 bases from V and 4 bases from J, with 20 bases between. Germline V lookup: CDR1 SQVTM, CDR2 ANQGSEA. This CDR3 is CSPSRFRQRETQYF. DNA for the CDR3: TGCAGCCCCTCCCGTTTTAGGCAGCGAGAGACCCAGTACTTC.

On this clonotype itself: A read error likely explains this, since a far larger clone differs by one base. In nucleotides, the CDR3 is TGTGCCAGCAGTTACTCGGCAGGGAACTATGGCTACACCTTC. It yields the protein CASSYSAGNYGYTF. This chain joins TRBV6-6 and TRBJ1-2; TRBD1 might be the D (5 bases). The V end was cut by 0 bases, the J end by 2 bases, with 7 bases between. The CDR3 extends over 14 amino acids. In germline, CDR1 is MNHNY, CDR2 SVGAGI (reference sequence).

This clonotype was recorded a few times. The CDR3 here is CASSHRTETYEQYF. The CDR3 nucleotides read TGTGCCAGCAGCCATAGGACGGAAACCTACGAGCAGTACTTC. This chain links TRBV5-4 with TRBJ2-7; D unclear. The CDR3 consists of 14 residues. Trimming pared 4 bases from V and 2 bases from J, leaving 13 bases between. Germline V lookup: CDR1 SGHNT, CDR2 YYREEE (reference sequence).

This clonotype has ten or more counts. The CDR3 here is CSAITLASQPQHF. For the CDR3, the DNA is TGCAGTGCTATAACCCTTGCTAGTCAGCCCCAGCATTTT. The chain carries TRBV20-1 and TRBJ1-5, with D unclear. This CDR3 is 13 amino acids long. The ends were cut back, 4 bases at V and 6 bases at J, with 13 bases in the middle. The V gene's germline CDR1 is DFQATT and CDR2 SNEGSKA (reference sequence).

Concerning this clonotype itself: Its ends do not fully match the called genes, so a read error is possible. This chain's CDR3 is CASSPTRCDGYTF. CDR3 DNA: TGCGCCAGCAGTCCCACGAGGTGTGACGGCTACACCTTC. The chain joins TRBV27 to TRBJ1-2; D is unclear. The CDR3 has 13 amino acids. Germline-derived CDR1 and CDR2 are MNHEY and SMNVEV (reference sequence).

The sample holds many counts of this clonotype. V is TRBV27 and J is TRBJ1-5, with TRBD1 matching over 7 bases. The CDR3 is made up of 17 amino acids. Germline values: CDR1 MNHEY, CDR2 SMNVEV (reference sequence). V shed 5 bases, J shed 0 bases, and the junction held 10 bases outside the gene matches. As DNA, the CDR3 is TGTGCCAGCAGTCCTCGACAGGGAACCATTAGCAATCAGCCCCAGCATTTT. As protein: CASSPRQGTISNQPQHF.

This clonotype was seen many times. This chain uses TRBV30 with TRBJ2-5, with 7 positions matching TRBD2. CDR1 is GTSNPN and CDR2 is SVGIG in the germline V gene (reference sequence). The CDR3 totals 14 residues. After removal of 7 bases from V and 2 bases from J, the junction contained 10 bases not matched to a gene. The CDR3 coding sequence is TGTGCCTACAACGGGGGGATCCTTCAAGAGACCCAGTACTTC. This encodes CAYNGGILQETQYF. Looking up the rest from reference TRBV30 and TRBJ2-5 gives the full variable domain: SQTIHQWPATLVQPVGSPLSLECTVEGTSNPNLYWYRQAAGRGLQLLFYSVGIGQISSEVPQNLSASRPQDRQFILSSKKLLLSDSGFYLCAYNGGILQETQYFGPGTRLLVL.

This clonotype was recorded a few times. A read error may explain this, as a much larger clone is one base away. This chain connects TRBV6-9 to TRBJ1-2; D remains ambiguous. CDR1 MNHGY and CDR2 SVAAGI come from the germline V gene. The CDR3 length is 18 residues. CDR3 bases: TGTGCCAGCAGTTATGTCAAGGGTGTAATGCTCTCTACCCATGGCTACGCCTTC. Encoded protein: CASSYVKGVMLSTHGYAF.

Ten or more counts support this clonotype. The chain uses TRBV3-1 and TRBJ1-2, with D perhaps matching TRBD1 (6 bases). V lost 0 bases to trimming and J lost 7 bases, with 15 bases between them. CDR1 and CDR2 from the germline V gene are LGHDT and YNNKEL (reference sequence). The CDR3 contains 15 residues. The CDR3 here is CASSQDWGLIGGYTF. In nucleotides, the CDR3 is TGTGCCAGCAGCCAAGATTGGGGGCTGATCGGTGGCTACACCTTC.

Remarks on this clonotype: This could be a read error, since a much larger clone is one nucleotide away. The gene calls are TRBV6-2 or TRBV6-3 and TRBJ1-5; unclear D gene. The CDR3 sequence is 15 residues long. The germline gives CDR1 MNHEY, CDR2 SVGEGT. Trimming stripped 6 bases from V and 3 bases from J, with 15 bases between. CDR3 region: CASSSDIGPNQPQHF. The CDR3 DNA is TGTGCCAGCAGCAGCGATATCGGACCCAATCAGCCCCAGCATTTT.